One TCR beta chain is described in this entry. Living in 24 US areas, the participants were between roughly 18 and 89 years of age. These data belong to a study of blood T cell repertoires in COVID-19. Only in-frame clones appear in the TCRdb table, and some are missing; sequencing was by immunoSEQ multiplex PCR. The profile covers approximately 300,000 clones, with more than 90% appearing a single time and approximately 17% taken by the ten largest. This CDR3 has 12 residues. Trimming left V 6 bases short and J 6 bases short, with 11 bases between. Sequencing was carried out using PBMCs or T cells enriched from blood (not recorded which). This chain connects TRBV12-3 or TRBV12-4 to TRBJ2-5; the D is unclear. This clonotype was sampled from a woman aged 30 to 39 who had recovered from COVID-19. The CDR3 protein is CASSALQKTQYF. The CDR3 DNA reads as TGTGCCAGCAGCGCCCTACAGAAGACCCAGTACTTC.